This T cell receptor (beta chain) was captured by sequencing in a study of beta chain features in type 1 diabetes. Expressed TCRB transcripts got sequenced, as all isolated RNA was reverse transcribed. Assay: immunoSEQ multiplex PCR; the TCRdb copy retains only in-frame clones and omits some. The sample shows 330,000 or so clones, roughly an eighth of them seen only once. Study results and limitations: Researchers report that Type 1 diabetes patients had moderately but significantly shorter TCRB CDR3s across all four CD4+ subsets.

The CDR3 length is 15 residues. Germline CDR1 reads MNHEY; CDR2 reads SVGAGI. The V and J ends lost 0 bases and 5 bases respectively, with 13 bases between them. Note on this clone: Its antigen is not identified.

One heparinised draw of blood, averaging around 120 mL, came from each donor. The chain has TRBV6-5 and TRBJ2-5; D is unresolved. The sequencing sample was made of naive CD4+ T cells from blood. This TCR came from a woman aged 18-29 years with type 1 diabetes. For the CDR3, the DNA is TGTGCCAGCAGTTACTCGTTCCGGGTCGGGGAGACCCAGTACTTC. Amino acids: CASSYSFRVGETQYF.